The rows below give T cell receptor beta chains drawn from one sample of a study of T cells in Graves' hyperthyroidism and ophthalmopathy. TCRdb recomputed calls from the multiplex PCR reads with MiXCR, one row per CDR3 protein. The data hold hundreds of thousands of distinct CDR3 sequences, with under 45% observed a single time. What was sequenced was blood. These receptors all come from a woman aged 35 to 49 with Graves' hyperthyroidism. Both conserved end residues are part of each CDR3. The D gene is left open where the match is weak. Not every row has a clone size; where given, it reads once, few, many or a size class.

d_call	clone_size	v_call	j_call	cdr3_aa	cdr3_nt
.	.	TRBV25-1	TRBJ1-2	CASSLIGGEDYTF	TGTGCCAGCAGTTTAATTGGGGGAGAGGATTACACCTTC
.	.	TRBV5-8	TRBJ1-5	CASSLEGVVRNYQPQHF	TGTGCCAGCAGCTTGGAAGGGGTGGTCAGGAACTATCAGCCCCAGCATTTT
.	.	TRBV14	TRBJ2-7	CAGSPRDGTYEQYF	TGTGCCGGCAGCCCCCGGGACGGAACCTACGAGCAGTACTTC
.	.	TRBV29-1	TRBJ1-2	CSAKDTSGGYTF	TGCAGCGCTAAGGACACTTCTGGTGGCTACACCTTC
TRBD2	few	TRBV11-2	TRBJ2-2	CASSLDREGANTGELFF	TGTGCCAGCAGCTTGGATCGGGAGGGGGCGAACACCGGGGAGCTGTTTTTT
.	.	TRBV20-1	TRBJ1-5	CSASPLAGGRYEQPQHF	TGCAGTGCTAGCCCGCTAGCGGGAGGACGATACGAGCAGCCCCAGCATTTT
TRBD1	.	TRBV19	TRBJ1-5	CASSLITGGDPQHF	TGTGCCAGTAGCCTCATCACAGGGGGCGATCCCCAGCATTTT
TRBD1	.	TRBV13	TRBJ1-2	CASSSGQTFWGYTF	TGTGCCAGCAGCTCGGGACAGACCTTTTGGGGCTACACCTTC
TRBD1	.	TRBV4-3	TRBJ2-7	CASSQVGQFFEQYF	TGCGCCAGCAGCCAAGTGGGACAGTTCTTCGAGCAGTACTTC
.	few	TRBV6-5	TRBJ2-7	CASSSRILNEQYF	TGTGCCAGCAGTTCAAGGATTTTGAACGAGCAGTACTTC
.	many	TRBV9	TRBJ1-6	CASSVESRGLSPLHF	TGTGCCAGCAGCGTAGAGTCACGGGGACTTTCACCCCTCCACTTT
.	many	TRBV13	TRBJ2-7	CASQGASYEQYF	TGTGCCAGCCAGGGAGCCTCATACGAGCAGTACTTC
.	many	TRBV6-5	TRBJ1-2	CASSAAGGYGYTF	TGTGCCAGCAGTGCCGCGGGCGGTTATGGCTACACCTTC
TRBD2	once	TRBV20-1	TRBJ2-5	CSAHNGLAGKETQYF	TGCAGTGCCCACAATGGGCTAGCGGGGAAAGAGACCCAGTACTTC
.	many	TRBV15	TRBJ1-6	CATSRDRSGFSPLHF	TGTGCCACCAGCAGGGACAGATCGGGATTTTCACCCCTCCACTTT
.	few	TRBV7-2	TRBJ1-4	CASSQDRGPNEKLFF	TGCGCCAGCAGCCAAGATCGGGGGCCTAATGAAAAACTGTTTTTT